The 17 T cell receptor beta chains below were found in one sample sequenced in a study of cytomegalovirus exposure and HLA in healthy donors (dated by TCRdb to about 2017). Receptor libraries were prepared by the immunoSEQ multiplex PCR assay. What TCRdb holds here is the immuneACCESS table cut down to in-frame rearrangements. Part of the clones is not present; checked against another copy, under half of the missing clones reflect an unresolved V gene, and the others are unexplained. The sample has about 86,000 clones on record, 90% to 95% of them singletons. The ten largest clones add up to 0.65% to 0.8% of the sample. The sequenced sample consisted of PBMCs. The origin of the receptors is a man between 18 and 29 years old in good health and CMV-seronegative.

This chain uses TRBV10-3 with TRBJ2-1; TRBD2 aligns across 9 bases. The CDR3 totals 17 residues. CDR1 and CDR2 (germline): ENHRY, SYGVKD. J gave up 4 bases and V 3 bases, and 10 bases lay outside the gene matches. The CDR3 DNA reads as TGTGCCATCAGTGAATATCTGGCGGGAGGGGAGTACAATGAGCAGTTCTTC. It encodes CAISEYLAGGEYNEQFF.

V gene TRBV4-1 combines with J gene TRBJ2-4, with a possible D match to TRBD1 (5 bases). V was pared by 1 base and J by 4 bases, with 11 bases between. Per germline, CDR1 MGHRA and CDR2 YSYEKL. This CDR3 contains 15 residues. CDR3 sequence (DNA): TGCGCCAGCAGCCAAGTAGGGGAATTGAAAAACATTCAGTACTTC. As protein: CASSQVGELKNIQYF.

V and J are TRBV7-8 and TRBJ2-5; D ambiguous. This CDR3 is built from 11 residues. Deletions cut 5 bases from V and 7 bases from J, with 8 bases between. The germline CDR1 and CDR2 sequences are SGHVS and FQNEAQ. The CDR3 region has the DNA TGTGCCAGCAGCCAAGCCGGGACCCAGTACTTC. Protein: CASSQAGTQYF.

V gene TRBV5-1 combines with J gene TRBJ2-1; 9 nucleotides align to TRBD1. In germline, CDR1 is SGHRS, CDR2 YFSETQ. CDR3 length: 17 amino acids. J lost 3 bases, V lost 0 bases, and 7 bases had no gene match. In DNA form, the CDR3 reads TGCGCCAGCAGCTTGGTCCCGGGACAGGGAAGCTACAATGAGCAGTTCTTC. Encoded protein: CASSLVPGQGSYNEQFF.

CDR3 sequence (DNA): TGTGCCAGCAGCGTAGATGGTAGCGGGAGTATCAGGGGATCCTACAATGAGCAGTTCTTC. Amino acids: CASSVDGSGSIRGSYNEQFF. The rearrangement joins TRBV9 to TRBJ2-1; 9 nucleotides agree with TRBD2. CDR1 is SGDLS and CDR2 is YYNGEE in the germline V gene. After removal of 0 bases from V and 1 base from J, the junction contained 14 bases not matched to a gene. The CDR3 extends over 20 amino acids. The entire variable domain, with the rest obtained from reference TRBV9 and TRBJ2-1, is as follows: DSGVTQTPKHLITATGQRVTLRCSPRSGDLSVYWYQQSLDQGLQFLIQYYNGEERAKGNILERFSAQQFPDLHSELNLSSLELGDSALYFCASSVDGSGSIRGSYNEQFFGPGTRLTVL.

With respect to this clone: Compared with germline, one end of the junction differs, possibly owing to a read error. The rearrangement links TRBV6-5 to TRBJ1-1, with D hard to call. Germline V gene sequence: CDR1 MNHEY, CDR2 SVGAGI. CDR3 length: 16 residues. The CDR3 reads CASSSPWTGPNAEAFF. In DNA, the CDR3 is TGTGCCAGCAGTTCCCCTTGGACTGGCCCGAACGCTGAAGCTTTCTTT.

The V call is TRBV11-3, the J call TRBJ1-2; D is possibly TRBD1 (5 bases). Per germline, CDR1 SGHNT and CDR2 YENEEA. V shed 3 bases and J shed 0 bases, with 11 bases lying between them. This CDR3 has 15 residues. The CDR3 region has the DNA TGTGCCAGCAGCTTTGACAGTAACACTAACTATGGCTACACCTTC. Its protein is CASSFDSNTNYGYTF.

This sequence joins TRBV19 and TRBJ1-1; the D is unclear. Trimming removed 5 bases at V and 6 bases at J, with 16 bases between. Germline V CDR1 and CDR2: LNHDA, SQIVND (reference sequence). The CDR3 contains 14 residues. CDR3 DNA sequence: TGTGCCAGTAGTTTCTTAGGGAGGATGGCTGAAGCTTTCTTT. It yields the protein CASSFLGRMAEAFF. Variable domain in full (rest from reference TRBV19 and TRBJ1-1): DGGITQSPKYLFRKEGQNVTLSCEQNLNHDAMYWYRQDPGQGLRLIYYSQIVNDFQKGDIAEGYSVSREKKESFPLTVTSAQKNPTAFYLCASSFLGRMAEAFFGQGTRLTVV.

As regards this clone: One junction end disagrees with the germline gene, perhaps due to a read error. The chain combines TRBV19 with TRBJ1-2; weak D call: TRBD1 (5 bases). The CDR3 contains 11 residues. The germline V gene has CDR1 LNHDA and CDR2 SQIVND (reference sequence). CDR3 sequence: CASSTPGGEAF. The CDR3 DNA reads TGTGCCAGTAGTACCCCTGGGGGGGAAGCCTTC.

This clone was counted only a few times. The chain joins TRBV5-1 to TRBJ1-2, with unresolved D. Germline V lookup: CDR1 SGHRS, CDR2 YFSETQ. The CDR3 spans 13 residues. V lost 0 bases to trimming and J lost 5 bases, with 8 bases between them. For the CDR3, the DNA is TGCGCCAGCAGCTTGGAACAGTCATATGGCTACACCTTC. Translated, it gives CASSLEQSYGYTF.

V is TRBV30 and J is TRBJ1-5, with D unresolved. The CDR3 consists of 13 residues. Germline loops: CDR1 GTSNPN, CDR2 SVGIG (reference sequence). V was cut by 2 bases and J by 4 bases, with 9 bases left in between. This CDR3 is CAWSRSLNQPQHF. For the CDR3, the DNA is TGTGCCTGGAGTCGGAGCCTTAATCAGCCCCAGCATTTT.

The CDR3 nucleotides read TGTGCCAGCAGTTTATACCCCGGAGAGGGTTCCTACGAGCAGTACTTC. Translation gives CASSLYPGEGSYEQYF. V is TRBV27 and J is TRBJ2-7, with D maybe TRBD2 (5 bases). CDR1 is MNHEY and CDR2 is SMNVEV in the germline V gene (reference sequence). The ends were cut back, 1 base at V and 1 base at J, with 14 bases in the middle. There are 16 residues in the CDR3.

V and J are TRBV5-1 and TRBJ2-7, with 7 nucleotides matching TRBD1. Trimming took 4 bases from V and 12 from J; bases not matched to a gene: 10. CDR3 size: 12 residues. Germline V gene sequence: CDR1 SGHRS, CDR2 YFSETQ. The CDR3 here is CASSPLQGIGYF. The DNA of the CDR3 is TGCGCCAGCAGCCCGTTACAGGGGATAGGGTACTTC.

The chain is built from TRBV6-7 and TRBJ1-6, with D perhaps TRBD1 (5 bases). TRBV6-7 is an open reading frame, and its role is uncertain. This CDR3 contains 20 residues. V was trimmed by 0 bases and J by 7 bases, leaving 25 bases between them. CDR3 sequence: CASSYSSSLAGRVENSPLHF. The DNA for the CDR3 is TGTGCCAGCAGTTACTCGTCATCCTTGGCAGGGAGGGTCGAGAATTCACCCCTCCACTTT.

The chain has TRBV27 and TRBJ1-5, with 7 bases that match TRBD1. This CDR3 is 15 amino acids long. CDR1 is MNHEY and CDR2 is SMNVEV in the germline V gene (reference sequence). V lost 4 bases to trimming and J lost 6 bases; unmatched junction nucleotides: 9. The DNA for the CDR3 is TGTGCCAGCAGTTCCTACAGGGGTAAGGGTCAGCCCCAGCATTTT. Translating gives CASSSYRGKGQPQHF.

The V call is TRBV5-6, the J call TRBJ2-3; a weak D match, TRBD1 (6 bases). Germline assignment: CDR1 SGHDT and CDR2 YYEEEE. With 4 bases removed from V and 6 bases from J, the gap between germline ends came to 18 bases. The CDR3 extends over 15 amino acids. The CDR3 DNA is TGTGCCAGCAGCCCAGCGTGGGGGCCTATGGATACGCAGTATTTT. Translated, it gives CASSPAWGPMDTQYF.

The chain employs TRBV27 and TRBJ1-1, with D possibly TRBD1 on 6 matching bases. CDR1 and CDR2 (germline): MNHEY, SMNVEV (reference sequence). With 11 bases removed from V and 4 bases from J, the gap between germline ends came to 17 bases. This CDR3 is built from 13 residues. CDR3 DNA sequence: TGTGCCTGTTCCGGGGGGCTGCGCACTGAAGCTTTCTTT. This encodes CACSGGLRTEAFF.